The 22 T cell receptor beta chains below were found in one sample sequenced in a study of T cell clonality in common variable immunodeficiency. The protocol was immunoSEQ multiplex PCR, while the TCRdb copy is restricted to in-frame clones and leaves out a portion. The specimen has some 32,000 clones, none found just once. The sample comprised peripheral blood mononuclear cells. Receptors originate from a person aged 18 to 70 in good health.

This clone was observed at least ten times. The read terminates 3 residues before the CDR3 end, so the remaining end is supplied by the germline J gene. The chain is built from TRBV13 and TRBJ2-1; D is ambiguous. CDR3 length: 12 amino acids. Germline loops: CDR1 PRHDT, CDR2 FYEKMQ (reference sequence). Trimming stripped 3 bases from V and 9 bases from J, with 9 bases between. Incomplete CDR3 DNA: TGTGCCAGCAGCTTTAGCCCTCTTGAG. This gives the protein CASSFSPLE. The entire CDR3 protein is CASSFSPLEQFF.

This clone was picked up many times. The CDR3 end lies 3 residues beyond the end of the read and is filled in from the germline J gene. The genes are TRBV18 and TRBJ1-5; perhaps TRBD1 as D (6 bases). V was shortened by 3 bases and J by 7 bases, with 13 bases between the two germline ends. CDR3 length: 14 residues. From germline, CDR1 is KGHSH and CDR2 LQKENI. The DNA read from the CDR3 is TGTGCCAGCTCACCTTACAGGGATGAACAGCCC. Its translation: CASSPYRDEQP. In full, the CDR3 is CASSPYRDEQPQHF.

This clone was counted ten times or more. The read is 3 residues too short to cover the CDR3 end, so that end is filled in from the germline J gene. The chain employs TRBV5-1 and TRBJ2-2, with 7 bases lining up with TRBD1. The junction had 11 bases not matched to a gene; V was cut back by 0 bases and J by 0 bases. Germline loops: CDR1 SGHRS, CDR2 YFSETQ. The CDR3 totals 19 residues. The CDR3 DNA, read in part, is TGCGCCAGCAGCTTGGGACAGGGCTTCCATACTCCGAACACCGGGGAG. As protein: CASSLGQGFHTPNTGE. The full CDR3 is CASSLGQGFHTPNTGELFF.

This clone has at least ten counts. The CDR3 end falls 3 residues outside the read, so it is completed with the germline J gene. The J gene is TRBJ2-7, the V gene TRBV20-1; tentative D call: TRBD1 (6 bases). This CDR3 region has 14 residues. The V and J ends lost 4 bases and 4 bases respectively, with 17 bases between them. Germline V gene sequence: CDR1 DFQATT, CDR2 SNEGSKA (reference sequence). The CDR3 spells CSATGATNVYEQYF. The covered CDR3 bases are TGCAGTGCTACAGGGGCGACGAATGTATACGAG.

In the case of this clone: Read sequence stops 3 residues before the CDR3 end, and the germline J gene provides the missing end. Other DNA sequences of this sample code for an identical CDR3. The rearrangement uses TRBV2 and TRBJ1-1, with D unresolved. The CDR3 extends over 16 amino acids. Germline CDR1 reads SNHLY; CDR2 reads FYNNEI. The CDR3 DNA, read in part, is TGTGCCAGCAGTGATTTGACTAGCGGGAGTAAAGAGACA. This codes for CASSDLTSGSKET. The entire CDR3 reads CASSDLTSGSKETAFF.

This clone occurred many times. The CDR3 extends 3 residues past the end of the read, so its final part is completed from the germline J gene. The chain couples TRBV20-1 to TRBJ2-3, with 7 nucleotides matching TRBD2. The CDR3 is made up of 12 amino acids. Germline V gene data show CDR1 as DFQATT and CDR2 as SNEGSKA (reference sequence). V dropped 2 bases and J dropped 7; count of bases not matched to a gene: 3. Partial CDR3 DNA: TGCAGTGCTAGATTGAGCGGGAATACG. Translation: CSARLSGNT. The full CDR3 is CSARLSGNTQYF.

There are many counts of this clone. Partial CDR3 DNA: TGCAGTGCTGCGCCCTTAGCGGGAGGGTTCGACGAG. Protein sequence: CSAAPLAGGFDE. The whole CDR3 protein reads CSAAPLAGGFDEQYF. The V call is TRBV20-1, the J call TRBJ2-7; TRBD2 matches at 11 bases. The sequenced fragment ends 3 residues before the CDR3 boundary, so the rest is inferred from the germline J gene. The CDR3 sequence is 15 residues long. The ends lost 5 bases at V and 5 bases at J; junction bases unmatched: 11. From germline, CDR1 is DFQATT and CDR2 SNEGSKA (reference sequence).

This clone occurred many times. The read stops 3 residues short of the end of the CDR3; the missing end is completed from the germline J gene. The chain links TRBV19 to TRBJ2-7; TRBD1 matches 10 bases. CDR3 length: 14 amino acids. V trimming: 7 bases; J trimming: 4 bases; junction bases outside the gene matches: 7. Germline CDR1 and CDR2: LNHDA and SQIVND (reference sequence). CDR3: CASTPGQGYYEQYF. The sequenced part of the CDR3 DNA is TGTGCCAGTACCCCGGGACAGGGGTATTACGAG. The whole variable domain, filled in from reference TRBV19 and TRBJ2-7, reads DGGITQSPKYLFRKEGQNVTLSCEQNLNHDAMYWYRQDPGQGLRLIYYSQIVNDFQKGDIAEGYSVSREKKESFPLTVTSAQKNPTAFYLCASTPGQGYYEQYFGPGTRLTVT.

This clone has just a few counts. Read sequence stops 3 residues before the CDR3 end, and the germline J gene provides the missing end. The chain has TRBV29-1 and TRBJ1-3, with TRBD1 as a possible D gene (5 bases). This CDR3 is 14 amino acids long. Germline CDR1 and CDR2: SQVTM and ANQGSEA. Trimming stripped 3 bases from V and 4 bases from J, with 13 bases between. Partial CDR3 DNA: TGCAGCGTTGACCAGGGAACGGACGGAAACACC. This encodes CSVDQGTDGNT. The full-length CDR3 reads as CSVDQGTDGNTIYF.

This clone was recorded a few times. The read is 3 residues too short to cover the CDR3 end, so that end is filled in from the germline J gene. The V call is TRBV7-3, the J call TRBJ1-1; a weak D match, TRBD1 (6 bases). Germline CDR1 SGHTA, CDR2 FQGTGA. The CDR3 contains 13 residues. V lost 5 bases and J 5 bases, leaving 12 bases between the germline ends. The covered CDR3 bases are TGTGCCAGCAGCCTACAGGGTGATACTGAA. It is translated as CASSLQGDTE. The entire CDR3 reads CASSLQGDTEAFF.

This clone has a handful of counts. Coverage ceases 3 residues before the CDR3 finishes, and the germline J gene fills in the end. J is TRBJ2-5 and V is TRBV7-9; possible D gene TRBD1, 6 bases. The ends were cut back, 11 bases at V and 5 bases at J, with 15 bases in the middle. CDR3 length equals 12 residues. Germline V gene sequence: CDR1 SEHNR, CDR2 FQNEAQ (reference sequence). The CDR3 loop reads CAGDRMGETQYF. The DNA read from the CDR3 is TGTGCCGGAGACAGGATGGGGGAGACC.

This clone has a count of ten or more. The read terminates 3 residues before the CDR3 end, so the remaining end is supplied by the germline J gene. The chain combines TRBV5-1 with TRBJ2-2, with D possibly being TRBD1 or TRBD2 (6 bases each). This CDR3 has 16 residues. Germline V gene sequence: CDR1 SGHRS, CDR2 YFSETQ. The CDR3 spells CASSLAGGTTNEKLFF. The covered CDR3 bases are TGCGCCAGCAGCTTGGCCGGAGGGACAACTAATGAAAAG.

This clone was seen many times. Sequencing ends 3 residues short of the CDR3 end; the germline J gene provides the rest. The chain uses TRBV6-2 or TRBV6-3 and TRBJ2-3; D uncertain. Germline V gene sequence: CDR1 MNHEY, CDR2 SVGEGT. This CDR3 has 12 amino acids. CDR3 DNA (partial): TGTGCCAGCAGTTACCCCGTCCAGGCG. It codes for CASSYPVQA. The whole CDR3 region reads CASSYPVQAQYF.

Note on this clone: The read gets to within 3 residues of the CDR3 end, and the germline J gene fills in the rest. The chain combines TRBV7-3 with TRBJ2-2, with D perhaps TRBD2 (6 bases). The CDR3 extends over 15 amino acids. The germline V gene encodes CDR1 SGHTA and CDR2 FQGTGA. The DNA read from the CDR3 is TGTGCCAGCAGCCACGGGGGAATTACCGGGTCACCG. It translates to CASSHGGITGSP. The whole CDR3 reads CASSHGGITGSPLFF. The complete variable domain, with remaining parts taken from reference TRBV7-3 and TRBJ2-2, reads GAGVSQTPSNKVTEKGKYVELRCDPISGHTALYWYRQSLGQGPEFLIYFQGTGAADDSGLPNDRFFAVRPEGSVSTLKIQRTERGDSAVYLCASSHGGITGSPLFFGEGSRLTVL.

As for this clone: Read data end 3 residues before the CDR3 end; the end is taken from the germline J gene. V gene TRBV30 combines with J gene TRBJ2-3, with TRBD2 matching 10 bases. Germline values: CDR1 GTSNPN, CDR2 SVGIG (reference sequence). The CDR3 spans 16 residues. CDR3 residues: CAWSVGLAGAQETQYF. The sequenced CDR3 bases are TGTGCCTGGAGTGTAGGGCTAGCGGGGGCACAAGAGACG. Looking up the rest from reference TRBV30 and TRBJ2-3 gives the full variable domain: SQTIHQWPATLVQPVGSPLSLECTVEGTSNPNLYWYRQAAGRGLQLLFYSVGIGQISSEVPQNLSASRPQDRQFILSSKKLLLSDSGFYLCAWSVGLAGAQETQYFGPGTRLTVL.

This clone showed up just a few times. The CDR3 end is not reached by the read, which stops 3 residues before it; the germline J gene fills it in. The chain employs TRBV7-9 and TRBJ1-1; the D is unclear. Germline V gene data show CDR1 as SEHNR and CDR2 as FQNEAQ (reference sequence). V shed 4 bases and J shed 7 bases, with 13 bases lying between them. The CDR3 contains 13 residues. The CDR3: CASSWSGSGEAFF. CDR3 DNA (partial): TGTGCCAGCAGCTGGTCAGGCTCCGGTGAA.

This clone was counted at least ten times. The read finishes 3 residues shy of the CDR3 end, and the germline J gene is used to complete it. The rearrangement links TRBV19 to TRBJ1-3; the match to TRBD1 covers 7 bases. The CDR3 extends over 12 amino acids. The junction had 3 bases not matched to a gene; V was cut back by 9 bases and J by 4 bases. Germline V gene lookup returns CDR1 LNHDA and CDR2 SQIVND (reference sequence). The CDR3 sequence: CASGDRGNTIYF. The part of the CDR3 DNA that was read is TGTGCCAGCGGGGACAGAGGAAACACC.

The sample holds many counts of this clone. Read coverage stops 3 residues before the CDR3 terminus; the germline J gene supplies the remainder. The chain employs TRBV4-1 and TRBJ2-2; 8 nucleotides match TRBD2. V lost 0 bases, J lost 5 bases, and 5 bases stayed unmatched. CDR3 length: 16 amino acids. From germline, CDR1 is MGHRA and CDR2 YSYEKL. CDR3 region: CASSQEAGGWTGELFF. The covered CDR3 bases are TGCGCCAGCAGCCAAGAGGCGGGAGGTTGGACCGGGGAG.

This clone was counted at least ten times. With the read ending 3 residues before the CDR3 end, the germline J gene is used to fill in that end. This chain links TRBV5-4 with TRBJ2-1; TRBD1 is a possible D gene (6 bases). V was cut by 1 base and J by 6 bases, with 14 bases left in between. Germline CDR1 and CDR2: SGHNT and YYREEE (reference sequence). The CDR3 contains 15 residues. Incomplete CDR3 DNA: TGTGCCAGCAGCTTGCGTTTGGACAGCACCAATGAG. Its protein product is CASSLRLDSTNE. The entire CDR3 protein is CASSLRLDSTNEQFF.

This clone was found many times. The DNA ends 3 residues before the CDR3 does, and the rest of the CDR3 is filled in from the germline J gene. V gene TRBV20-1 combines with J gene TRBJ1-5; TRBD1 agrees at 9 bases. Germline values: CDR1 DFQATT, CDR2 SNEGSKA (reference sequence). The V gene end was trimmed by 0 bases and the J gene end by 7 bases; junction bases not matched to a gene: 4. The CDR3 extends over 14 amino acids. The CDR3 bases that were read are TGCAGTGCTAGAGAACCGGGACAGGGCCAGCCC. Its protein product is CSAREPGQGQP. In full, the CDR3 is CSAREPGQGQPQHF.

This clone was counted at least ten times. The read stops 3 residues short of the end of the CDR3; the missing end is completed from the germline J gene. The chain combines TRBV5-1 with TRBJ1-2, with 8 nucleotides matching TRBD1. After removal of 4 bases from V and 4 bases from J, the junction contained 3 bases not matched to a gene. Germline V CDR1 and CDR2: SGHRS, YFSETQ. The CDR3 has 13 residues. The DNA read from the CDR3 is TGCGCCAGCAGCGCGGACAGGGTCTATGGC. Its protein product is CASSADRVYG. The whole CDR3 protein reads CASSADRVYGYTF. The full variable domain, with the rest looked up from reference TRBV5-1 and TRBJ1-2, is KAGVTQTPRYLIKTRGQQVTLSCSPISGHRSVSWYQQTPGQGLQFLFEYFSETQRNKGNFPGRFSGRQFSNSRSEMNVSTLELGDSALYLCASSADRVYGYTFGSGTRLTVV.

This clone came up many times. The read ends 3 residues shy of where the CDR3 ends; the end is completed using the germline J gene. The chain has TRBV20-1 and TRBJ2-7; TRBD2 agrees at 11 bases. The junction had 12 bases not matched to a gene; V was cut back by 6 bases and J by 5 bases. The V gene's germline CDR1 is DFQATT and CDR2 SNEGSKA (reference sequence). The CDR3 runs to 15 residues. The DNA read from the CDR3 is TGCAGTGCCCTCAAGCCACTAGCGGGAGCCCACGAG. Amino acids: CSALKPLAGAHE. In full, the CDR3 reads CSALKPLAGAHEQYF.